The clone carrying this T cell receptor (beta chain) was observed a few times. What it binds is not known. This record comes from a study of Tregs in tolerant kidney transplant recipients. Whole-study results and caveats: Tolerant patients' donor-specific Tregs expanded beyond overall Tregs, suggesting antigen-driven growth. Validation in larger populations is needed because few patients were studied. No direct test of biological reproducibility was done here.

Assay used: immunoSEQ multiplex PCR; TCRdb lists only in-frame clones, some missing. The profile shows 80,000 or so clones, roughly 91% of them singletons. The nonmyeloablative bone marrow transplants came from related graft donors, with transient mixed chimerism. Trimming at V came to 5 bases and at J to 1 base, leaving 7 bases not matched to a gene. The CDR3 spans 15 residues. CDR1 SGHNT and CDR2 YENEEA come from the germline V gene. Sample: CD4+ T cells from blood (PBMCs), taken 24 months after the transplant. The gene calls are TRBV11-3 and TRBJ2-5, with TRBD2 identical over 7 bases. This clonotype was sampled from a human patient who received a combined kidney and bone marrow transplant. The graft donor may have contributed some T cells. CDR3 amino acids: CASSPGLDAQETQYF. CDR3 sequence (DNA): TGTGCCAGCAGCCCCGGACTAGATGCCCAAGAGACCCAGTACTTC.